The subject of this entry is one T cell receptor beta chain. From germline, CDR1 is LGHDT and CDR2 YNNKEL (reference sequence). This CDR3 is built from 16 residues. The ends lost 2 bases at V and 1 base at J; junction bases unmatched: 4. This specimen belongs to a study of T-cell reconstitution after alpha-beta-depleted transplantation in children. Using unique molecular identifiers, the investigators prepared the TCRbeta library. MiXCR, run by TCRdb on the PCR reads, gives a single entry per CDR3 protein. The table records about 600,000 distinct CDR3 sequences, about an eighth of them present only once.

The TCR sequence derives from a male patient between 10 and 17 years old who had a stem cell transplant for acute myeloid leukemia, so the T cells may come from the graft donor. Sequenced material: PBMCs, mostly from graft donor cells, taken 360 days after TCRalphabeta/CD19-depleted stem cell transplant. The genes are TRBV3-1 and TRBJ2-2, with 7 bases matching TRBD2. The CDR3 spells CASSQLGTMNTGELFF. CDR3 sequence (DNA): TGTGCCAGCAGCCAACTAGGGACTATGAACACCGGGGAGCTGTTTTTT.